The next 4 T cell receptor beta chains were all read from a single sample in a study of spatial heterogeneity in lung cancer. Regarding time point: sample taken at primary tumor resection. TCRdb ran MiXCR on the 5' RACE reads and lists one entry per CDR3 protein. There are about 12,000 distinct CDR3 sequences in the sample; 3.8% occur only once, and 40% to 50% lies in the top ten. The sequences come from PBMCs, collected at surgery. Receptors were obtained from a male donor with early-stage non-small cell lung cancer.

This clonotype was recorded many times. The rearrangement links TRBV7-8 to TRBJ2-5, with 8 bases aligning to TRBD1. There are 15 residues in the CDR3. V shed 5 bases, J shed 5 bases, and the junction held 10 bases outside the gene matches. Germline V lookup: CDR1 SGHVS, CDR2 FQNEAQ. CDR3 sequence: CASSATTGAGETQYF. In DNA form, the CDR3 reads TGTGCCAGCAGCGCAACGACAGGGGCGGGGGAGACCCAGTACTTC.

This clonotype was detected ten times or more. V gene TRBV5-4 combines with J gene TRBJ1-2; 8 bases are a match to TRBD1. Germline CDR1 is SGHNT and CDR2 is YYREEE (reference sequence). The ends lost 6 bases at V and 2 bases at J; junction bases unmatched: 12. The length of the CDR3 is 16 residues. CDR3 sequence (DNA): TGTGCCAGCACCCACGGGGACAGGTTGGCGAACTATGGCTACACCTTC. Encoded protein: CASTHGDRLANYGYTF.

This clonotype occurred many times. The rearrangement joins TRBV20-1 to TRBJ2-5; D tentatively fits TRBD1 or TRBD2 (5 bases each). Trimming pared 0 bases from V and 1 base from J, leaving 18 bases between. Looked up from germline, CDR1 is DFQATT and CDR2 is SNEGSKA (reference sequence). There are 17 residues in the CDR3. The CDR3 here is CSARDRPPGQPQETQYF. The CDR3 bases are TGCAGTGCTAGAGATAGGCCCCCGGGGCAGCCCCAAGAGACCCAGTACTTC.

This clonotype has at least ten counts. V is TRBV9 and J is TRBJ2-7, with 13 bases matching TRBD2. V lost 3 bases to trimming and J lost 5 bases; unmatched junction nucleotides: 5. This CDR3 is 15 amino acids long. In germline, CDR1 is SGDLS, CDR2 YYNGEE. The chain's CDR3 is CASSAWGLAGNEQYF. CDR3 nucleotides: TGTGCCAGCAGCGCGTGGGGACTAGCGGGAAACGAGCAGTACTTC.